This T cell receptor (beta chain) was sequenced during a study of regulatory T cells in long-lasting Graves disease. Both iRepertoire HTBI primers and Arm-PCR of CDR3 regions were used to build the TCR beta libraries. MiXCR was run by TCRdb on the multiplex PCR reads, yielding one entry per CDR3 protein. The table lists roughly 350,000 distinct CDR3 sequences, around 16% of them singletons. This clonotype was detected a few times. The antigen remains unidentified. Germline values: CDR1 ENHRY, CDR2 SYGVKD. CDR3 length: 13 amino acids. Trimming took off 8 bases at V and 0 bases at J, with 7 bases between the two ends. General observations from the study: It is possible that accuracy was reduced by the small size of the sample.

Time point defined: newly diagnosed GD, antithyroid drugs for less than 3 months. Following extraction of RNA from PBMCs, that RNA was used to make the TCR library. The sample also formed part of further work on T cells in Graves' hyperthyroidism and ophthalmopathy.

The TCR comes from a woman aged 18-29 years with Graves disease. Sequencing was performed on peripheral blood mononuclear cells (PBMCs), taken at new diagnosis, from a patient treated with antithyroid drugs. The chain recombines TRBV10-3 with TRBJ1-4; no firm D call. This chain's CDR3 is CAIAAATNEKLFF. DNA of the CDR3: TGTGCCATCGCAGCCGCAACTAATGAAAAACTGTTTTTT.